This passage covers 11 T cell receptor beta chains from one sample sequenced in a study of low-dose radiotherapy and immunotherapy resistance in tumors. Priming of first-strand cDNA relied on TRAV- and TRBV-specific primers (covering alpha and beta chains). The authors amplified TCRs for approximately 20 PCR cycles with a constant-region primer and a V-primer adapter. Using its own MiXCR run on the reads, TCRdb lists one record per CDR3 protein. The table lists 15,000 to 20,000 distinct CDR3 sequences, 70% of them singletons, with under 6% in the top ten. These TCRs come from a human donor with advanced metastatic prostate, ovarian, gallbladder or colorectal cancer (not recorded which). This table probably holds off-target reads from a library built for another chain.

The V call is TRBV5-1, the J call TRBJ2-7; 9 bases agree with TRBD1. Per the germline V gene, CDR1 is SGHRS and CDR2 is YFSETQ. The CDR3 totals 14 residues. With V trimmed by 4 bases and J by 3 bases, 5 bases remained unmatched. The CDR3 protein is CASSLGQGLYEQYF. The CDR3 bases are TGCGCCAGCAGCCTGGGACAGGGACTCTACGAGCAGTACTTC.

In this sample, this clonotype turned up a few times. This chain connects TRBV29-1 to TRBJ2-7, with TRBD2 matching 11 bases. CDR1 and CDR2 from the germline V gene are SQVTM and ANQGSEA. This CDR3 is 14 amino acids long. The J segment lost 2 bases and the V segment lost 6 bases, leaving 6 bases of the junction unmatched. CDR3 amino acids: CSVALAGGPYEQYF. CDR3 coding DNA: TGCAGCGTGGCCCTAGCGGGAGGCCCCTACGAGCAGTACTTC.

In this sample, this clonotype turned up once. This chain connects TRBV10-3 to TRBJ1-5; no reliable D call. V lost 4 bases and J 4 bases, leaving 5 bases between the germline ends. CDR1 and CDR2 (germline): ENHRY, SYGVKD. CDR3 length: 12 amino acids. As DNA, the CDR3 is TGTGCCATCAGTGGGCCTAATCAGCCCCAGCATTTT. Amino acids: CAISGPNQPQHF.

The chain joins TRBV27 to TRBJ2-7, with 10 bases that match TRBD2. Germline V lookup: CDR1 MNHEY, CDR2 SMNVEV (reference sequence). The trim removed 2 bases at V and 6 bases at J, leaving 1 base unmatched. There are 13 residues in the CDR3. This CDR3 reads CASSLGTSAEQYF. CDR3 sequence (DNA): TGTGCCAGCAGTTTAGGGACTAGCGCCGAGCAGTACTTC.

This chain links TRBV18 with TRBJ2-1, with D tentatively TRBD1 (5 bases). In germline, CDR1 is KGHSH, CDR2 LQKENI. This CDR3 has 17 residues. Trimming removed 1 base at V and 0 bases at J, with 13 bases between. CDR3: CASSPQNRFGSYNEQFF. The CDR3, as DNA: TGTGCCAGCTCACCACAAAACAGGTTCGGCTCCTACAATGAGCAGTTCTTC.

The V and J genes are TRBV9 and TRBJ2-3; TRBD2 matches 10 bases. CDR3 length equals 15 residues. The germline V gene has CDR1 SGDLS and CDR2 YYNGEE. V lost 3 bases and J lost 5; bases outside the gene matches: 6. CDR3 residues: CASSAAGGKGDTQYF. The CDR3 DNA reads TGTGCCAGCAGCGCAGCGGGAGGGAAAGGAGATACGCAGTATTTT.

The J gene is TRBJ2-7, the V gene TRBV5-1; TRBD1 aligns across 8 bases. Germline V gene data show CDR1 as SGHRS and CDR2 as YFSETQ. The CDR3 is 13 amino acids. The trim removed 2 bases at V and 3 bases at J, leaving 1 base unmatched. This CDR3 reads CASSFGTGYEQYF. In DNA, the CDR3 is TGCGCCAGCAGCTTTGGGACAGGCTACGAGCAGTACTTC.

This clonotype was seen a few times. The chain links TRBV20-1 to TRBJ2-1; 8 bases are a match to TRBD2. CDR3 length: 13 residues. V shed 3 bases and J 4 bases; nucleotides not matched to a gene: 2. Germline V gene sequence: CDR1 DFQATT, CDR2 SNEGSKA (reference sequence). In DNA form, the CDR3 reads TGCAGTGCTAGGGAGCGGGGGTACAATGAGCAGTTCTTC. Residues: CSARERGYNEQFF.

The CDR3: CASSWTSAGEQYF. In DNA form, the CDR3 reads TGTGCCAGCAGTTGGACTAGCGCCGGCGAGCAGTACTTC. The chain combines TRBV27 with TRBJ2-7, with TRBD2 matching 9 bases. The CDR3 covers 13 residues. V lost 4 bases, J lost 6 bases, and 4 bases stayed unmatched. The V gene's germline CDR1 is MNHEY and CDR2 SMNVEV (reference sequence).

The V and J genes are TRBV5-1 and TRBJ2-7; no clear D gene. The germline V and J ends were trimmed by 1 base and 3 bases, with 20 bases remaining between them. The CDR3 extends over 17 amino acids. Looked up from germline, CDR1 is SGHRS and CDR2 is YFSETQ. CDR3 residues: CASSLRHTWPKNYEQYF. For the CDR3, the DNA is TGCGCCAGCAGCTTGCGGCACACATGGCCAAAGAACTACGAGCAGTACTTC.

The chain employs TRBV7-2 and TRBJ1-5, with 7 bases lining up with TRBD1. Germline trimming cut 2 bases from V and 7 bases from J; bases unmatched to any gene: 8. Germline values: CDR1 SGHTA, CDR2 FQGNSA. This CDR3 is built from 15 residues. CDR3 residues: CASSLIPQGDQPQHF. CDR3 DNA: TGTGCCAGCAGCTTAATCCCCCAGGGGGACCAGCCCCAGCATTTT.